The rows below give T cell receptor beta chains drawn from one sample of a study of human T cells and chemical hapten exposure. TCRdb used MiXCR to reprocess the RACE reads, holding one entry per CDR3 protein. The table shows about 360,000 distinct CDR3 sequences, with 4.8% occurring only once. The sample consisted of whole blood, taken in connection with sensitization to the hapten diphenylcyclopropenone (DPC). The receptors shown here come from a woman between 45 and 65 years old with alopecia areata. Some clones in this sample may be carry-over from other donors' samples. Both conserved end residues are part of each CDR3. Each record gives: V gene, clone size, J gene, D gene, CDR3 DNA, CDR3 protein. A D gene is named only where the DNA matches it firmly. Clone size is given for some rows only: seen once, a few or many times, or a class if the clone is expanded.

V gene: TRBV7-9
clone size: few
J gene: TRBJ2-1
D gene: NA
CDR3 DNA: TGTGCCAGCAGCCCTAGACCCCGGGGGTCGTACAATGAGCAGTTCTTC
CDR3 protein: CASSPRPRGSYNEQFF

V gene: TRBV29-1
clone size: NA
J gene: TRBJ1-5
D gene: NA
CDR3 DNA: TGCAGCGTTGAGGAGACACTGAATCAGCCCCAGCATTTT
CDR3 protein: CSVEETLNQPQHF

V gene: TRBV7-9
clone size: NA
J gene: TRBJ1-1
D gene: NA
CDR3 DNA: TGTGCCAGCAGCCTCTCCCCCAGGGTGGACACTGAAGCTTTCTTT
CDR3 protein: CASSLSPRVDTEAFF

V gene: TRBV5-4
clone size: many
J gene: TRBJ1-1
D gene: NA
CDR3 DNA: TGTGCCAGCAGCTCCGAGGGCGGGTCTGAAGCTTTCTTT
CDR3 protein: CASSSEGGSEAFF

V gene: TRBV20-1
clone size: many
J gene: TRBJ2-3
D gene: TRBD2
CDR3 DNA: TGCAGTGCTAGGGGACTAGCGGGAGTCGATATTGGCGCAGATACGCAGTATTTT
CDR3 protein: CSARGLAGVDIGADTQYF

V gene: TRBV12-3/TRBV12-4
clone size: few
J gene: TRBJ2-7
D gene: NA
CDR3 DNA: TGTGCCAGCAGAGCCGGGACGGCCTCCTACGAGCAGTACTTC
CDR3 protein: CASRAGTASYEQYF

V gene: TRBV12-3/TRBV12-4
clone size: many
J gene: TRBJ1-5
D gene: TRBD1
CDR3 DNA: TGTGCCAGCAGTGTGGACAGGGCGGATCAGCCCCAGCATTTT
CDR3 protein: CASSVDRADQPQHF

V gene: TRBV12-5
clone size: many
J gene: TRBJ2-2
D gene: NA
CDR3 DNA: TGTGCTAGTGGTTCCAGAGGGACAACGAACACCGGGGAGCTGTTTTTT
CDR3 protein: CASGSRGTTNTGELFF

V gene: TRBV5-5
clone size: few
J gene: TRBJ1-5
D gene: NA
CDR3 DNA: TGTGCCAGCAGCTCCGGGACACCTTATAGCAATCAGCCCCAGCATTTT
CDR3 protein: CASSSGTPYSNQPQHF

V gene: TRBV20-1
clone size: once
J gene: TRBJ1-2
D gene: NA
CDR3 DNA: TGCAGTTCCCGGGATCAGCGCAACTATGGCTACACCTTC
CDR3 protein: CSSRDQRNYGYTF

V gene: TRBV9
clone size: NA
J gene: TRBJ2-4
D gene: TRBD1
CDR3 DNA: TGTGCCAGCAGCTCCACCGACAGGGGAAACATTCAGTACTTC
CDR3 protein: CASSSTDRGNIQYF

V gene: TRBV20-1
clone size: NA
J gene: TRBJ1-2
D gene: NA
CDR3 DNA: TGCAGTGCTAGAGGGCAGGTAGACTACACCTTC
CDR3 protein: CSARGQVDYTF

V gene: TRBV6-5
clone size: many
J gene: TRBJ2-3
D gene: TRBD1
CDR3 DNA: TGTGCCAGCAGACCGGGACAGTACTTCGATACGCAGTATTTT
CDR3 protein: CASRPGQYFDTQYF

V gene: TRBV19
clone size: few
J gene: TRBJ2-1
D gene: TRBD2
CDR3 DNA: TGTGCCAGTAGCACGTCAGCGGGAGAAGGGCAGTTCTTC
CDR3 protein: CASSTSAGEGQFF

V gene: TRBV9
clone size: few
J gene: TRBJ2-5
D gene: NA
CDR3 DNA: TGTGCCAGCAGCGTCGGAGCGGACCAAGAGACCCAGTACTTC
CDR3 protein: CASSVGADQETQYF

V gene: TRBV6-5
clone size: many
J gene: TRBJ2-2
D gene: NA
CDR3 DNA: TGTGCCAGCAGCCGCCCTGGACAGATGAGTAGCCCCGGGGAGCTGTTTTTT
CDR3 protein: CASSRPGQMSSPGELFF

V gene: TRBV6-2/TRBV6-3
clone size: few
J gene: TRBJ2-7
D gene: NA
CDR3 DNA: TGTGCCAGCAAACCCTTGGACAGTAGCTCCTACGAGCAGTACTTC
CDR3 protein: CASKPLDSSSYEQYF

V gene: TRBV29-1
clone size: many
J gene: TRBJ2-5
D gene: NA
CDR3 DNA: TGCAGCGTTTCGGGGGACCGACAAGAGACCCAGTACTTC
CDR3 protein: CSVSGDRQETQYF

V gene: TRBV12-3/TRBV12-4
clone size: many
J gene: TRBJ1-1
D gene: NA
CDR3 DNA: TGTGCCAGCAGTTTAAAGGGCTTTGAAGCTTTCTTT
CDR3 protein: CASSLKGFEAFF

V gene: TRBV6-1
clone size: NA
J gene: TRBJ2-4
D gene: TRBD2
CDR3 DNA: TGTGCCAGCAGGACTAGCGGGGGGGTCAAAAACATTCAGTACTTC
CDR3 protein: CASRTSGGVKNIQYF

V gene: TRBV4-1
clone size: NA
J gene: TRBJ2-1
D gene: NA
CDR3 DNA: TGCGCCAGCAGCCAAGATCGCGGCAGAGAGCAGTTCTTC
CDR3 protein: CASSQDRGREQFF

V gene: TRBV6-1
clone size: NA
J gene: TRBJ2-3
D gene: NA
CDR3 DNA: TGTGCCAGCAGTGAACTCCGCACAGATACGCAGTATTTT
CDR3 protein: CASSELRTDTQYF

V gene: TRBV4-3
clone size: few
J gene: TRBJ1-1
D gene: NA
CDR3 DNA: TGCGCCAGCAGCCGGACCCAAGAAGCCTTCACTGAAGCTTTCTTT
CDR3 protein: CASSRTQEAFTEAFF

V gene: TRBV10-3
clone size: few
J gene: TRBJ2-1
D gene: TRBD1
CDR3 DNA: TGTGCCATCAGGGGACAGGGGAACGAGCAGTTCTTC
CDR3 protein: CAIRGQGNEQFF

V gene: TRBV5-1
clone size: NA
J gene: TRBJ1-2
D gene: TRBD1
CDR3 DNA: TGCGCCAGCAGCTTGCCGGGACAGGGCGGTGGCTACACCTTC
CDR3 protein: CASSLPGQGGGYTF

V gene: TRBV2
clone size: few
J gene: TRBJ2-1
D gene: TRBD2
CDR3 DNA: TGTGCCAGCAGTGAGCGGGGGGGATGGGAGCAGTTCTTC
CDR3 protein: CASSERGGWEQFF

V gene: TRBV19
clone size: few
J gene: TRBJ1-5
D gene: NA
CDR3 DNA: TGTGCCAGTAGCGACAGTTATAGCAATCAGCCCCAGCATTTT
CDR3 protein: CASSDSYSNQPQHF

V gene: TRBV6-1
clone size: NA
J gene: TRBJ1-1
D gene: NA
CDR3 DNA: TGTGCCAGCAGTGTACAGATCATGAACACTGAAGCTTTCTTT
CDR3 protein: CASSVQIMNTEAFF

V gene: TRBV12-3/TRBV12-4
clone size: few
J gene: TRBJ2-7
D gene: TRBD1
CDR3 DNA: TGTGCCAGCAGTTTTCTACCCGGGACAGGGGGCTACGAGCAGTACTTC
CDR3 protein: CASSFLPGTGGYEQYF

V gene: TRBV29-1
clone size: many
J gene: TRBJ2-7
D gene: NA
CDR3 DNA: TGCAGCGTGGATGGGTACGCCCACGAGCAGTACTTC
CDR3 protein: CSVDGYAHEQYF

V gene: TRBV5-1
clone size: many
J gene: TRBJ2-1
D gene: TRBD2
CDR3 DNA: TGCGCCAGCAGTGGTATAGCGGGAGGTCTAGGAGAGCAGTTCTTC
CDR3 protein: CASSGIAGGLGEQFF

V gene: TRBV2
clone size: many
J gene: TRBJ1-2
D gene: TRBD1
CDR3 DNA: TGTGCCAGCTGGACAGGGATGGGCTACACCTTC
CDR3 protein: CASWTGMGYTF

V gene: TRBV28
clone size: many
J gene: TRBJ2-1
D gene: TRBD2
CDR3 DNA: TGTGCCAGCAGTTTCACTAGCGTTTACAATGAGCAGTTCTTC
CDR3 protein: CASSFTSVYNEQFF

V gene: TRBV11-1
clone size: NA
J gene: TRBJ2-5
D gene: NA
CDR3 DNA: TGTGCCAGCAGCTTAACGACGGGAAGTTCAGGGGTGACCCAGTACTTC
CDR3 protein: CASSLTTGSSGVTQYF

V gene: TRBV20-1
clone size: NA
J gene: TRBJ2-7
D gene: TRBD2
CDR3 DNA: TGCAGTACCCCGGGACTAGCGGTACCTACGAGGCAGTACTTC
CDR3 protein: CSTPGLAVPTRQYF

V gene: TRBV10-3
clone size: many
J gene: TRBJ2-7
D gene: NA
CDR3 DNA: TGTGCCATCAGTGCCCAACAGGGAGGCGTTGACGAGCAGTACTTC
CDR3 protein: CAISAQQGGVDEQYF

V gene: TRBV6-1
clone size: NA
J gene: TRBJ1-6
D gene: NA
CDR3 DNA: TGTGCCAGCAGTGAAATAGGGAACAATTCACCCCTCCACTTT
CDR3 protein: CASSEIGNNSPLHF

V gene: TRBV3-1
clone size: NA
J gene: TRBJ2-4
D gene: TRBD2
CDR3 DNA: TGTGCCAGCAGCCAAGTCCCAGCGGGGCCTATAGCCAAAAACATTCAGTACTTC
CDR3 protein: CASSQVPAGPIAKNIQYF

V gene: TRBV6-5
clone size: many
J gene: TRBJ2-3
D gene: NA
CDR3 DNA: TGTGCCAGCAGCCCCGGACTCTCCACGCAGTATTTT
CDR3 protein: CASSPGLSTQYF

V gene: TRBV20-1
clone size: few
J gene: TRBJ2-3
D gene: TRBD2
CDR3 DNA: TGCAGTGCTGTTAGCGGGGGGGCCTCAGCTAGCACAGATACGCAGTATTTT
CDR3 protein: CSAVSGGASASTDTQYF

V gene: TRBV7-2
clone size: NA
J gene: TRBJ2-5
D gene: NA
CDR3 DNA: TGTGCCAGCAGCTTAGAGGCAGGGTTCCAGTACTTC
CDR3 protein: CASSLEAGFQYF

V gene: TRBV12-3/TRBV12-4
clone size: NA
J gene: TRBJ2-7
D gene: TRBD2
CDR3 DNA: TGTGCCAGCAGTCGGACTAGCGGGGATTTGGAGCAGTACTTC
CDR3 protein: CASSRTSGDLEQYF

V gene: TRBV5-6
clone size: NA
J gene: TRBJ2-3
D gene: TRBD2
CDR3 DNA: TGTGCCAGCAGCACTAGCGGAGACACAGATACGCAGTATTTT
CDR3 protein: CASSTSGDTDTQYF

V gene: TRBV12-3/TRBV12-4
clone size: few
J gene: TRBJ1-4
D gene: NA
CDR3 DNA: TGTGCCAGCAGTCTCACGCAGGGTCTCGAAAAACTGTTTTTT
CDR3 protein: CASSLTQGLEKLFF

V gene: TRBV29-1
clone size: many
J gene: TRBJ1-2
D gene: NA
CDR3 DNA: TGCAGCGTTGAAGGGGGGTCTCGTGGCTACACCTTC
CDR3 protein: CSVEGGSRGYTF

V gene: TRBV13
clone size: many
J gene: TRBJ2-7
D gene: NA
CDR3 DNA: TGTGCCAGCAGCTTAGGGGGCAGGAGTTACGAGCAGTACTTC
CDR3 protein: CASSLGGRSYEQYF

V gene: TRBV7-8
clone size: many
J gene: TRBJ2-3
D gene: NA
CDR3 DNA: TGTGCCAGCAGCTTACCCGCGGCTTACGCAGCCGATACGCAGTATTTT
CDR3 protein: CASSLPAAYAADTQYF

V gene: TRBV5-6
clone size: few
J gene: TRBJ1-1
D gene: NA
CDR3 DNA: TGTGCCAGCAGCTTGGGCAGTTTCCTAACTGAAGCTTTCTTT
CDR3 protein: CASSLGSFLTEAFF

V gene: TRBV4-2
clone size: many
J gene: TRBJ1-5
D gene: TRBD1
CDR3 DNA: TGTGCCAGCAGCCCAGCCCAAGGGGAGACAGGGAAAAGCAATCAGCCCCAGCATTTT
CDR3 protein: CASSPAQGETGKSNQPQHF

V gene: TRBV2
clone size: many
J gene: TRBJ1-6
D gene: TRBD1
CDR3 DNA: TGTGCCAGCAGGGGACAGGGTCAAAGCTCCTATAATTCACCCCTCCACTTT
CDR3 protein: CASRGQGQSSYNSPLHF

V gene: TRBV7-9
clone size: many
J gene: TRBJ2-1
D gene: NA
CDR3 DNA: TGTGCCAGCAGCTTAGGGACTAACTATACCCACAATGAGCAGTTCTTC
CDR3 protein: CASSLGTNYTHNEQFF

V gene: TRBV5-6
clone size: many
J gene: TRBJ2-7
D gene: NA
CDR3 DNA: TGTGCCAGCAGCGAGGGCAGTGCCTACGAGCAGTACTTC
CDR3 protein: CASSEGSAYEQYF

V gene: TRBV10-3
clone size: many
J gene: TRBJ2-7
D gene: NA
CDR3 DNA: TGTGCCATCGGCCCGTCGAGCTCCTACGAGCAGTACTTC
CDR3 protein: CAIGPSSSYEQYF

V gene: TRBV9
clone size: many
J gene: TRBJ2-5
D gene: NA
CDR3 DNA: TGTGCCAGCAGCGTAGATCCAGCGGGTCAAGAGACCCAGTACTTC
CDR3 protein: CASSVDPAGQETQYF

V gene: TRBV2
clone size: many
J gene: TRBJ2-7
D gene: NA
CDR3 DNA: TGTGCCAGCAGTGAATTGGCGGGGCCTTCCTACGAGCAGTACTTC
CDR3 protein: CASSELAGPSYEQYF

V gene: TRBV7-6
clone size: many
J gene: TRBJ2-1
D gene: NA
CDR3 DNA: TGTGCCAGCAGCCTGGACAGCCTCTCCTACAATGAGCAGTTCTTC
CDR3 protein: CASSLDSLSYNEQFF

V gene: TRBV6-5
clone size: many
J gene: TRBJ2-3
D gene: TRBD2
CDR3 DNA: TGTGCCAGCAGTCTCGGGGGACTAGCTGGGACAGATACGCAGTATTTT
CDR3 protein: CASSLGGLAGTDTQYF